Listed below are T cell receptor beta chains from one sample, sequenced in a study of monozygotic twins with inflammatory bowel disease. TCRdb derives one entry per CDR3 protein from the 5' RACE reads, leaving out DNA. This table holds approximately 400,000 distinct CDR3 sequences. Sequenced: blood. These receptors came from a human donor with ulcerative colitis or Crohn's disease, or a healthy co-twin of an affected twin (not recorded which). CDR3s include the opening cysteine and the closing phenylalanine or tryptophan. Fields, in order: CDR3 protein, V gene, J gene.

CSASAMTGNTEAFF	TRBV20-1	TRBJ1-1
CASSSLAGERGQYF	TRBV28	TRBJ2-5
CATGTAGQPQHF	TRBV10-3	TRBJ1-5
CSADEINQPQHF	TRBV20-1	TRBJ1-5
CASKKRLVTEAFF	TRBV6-6	TRBJ1-1
CASSPQLVKQYF	TRBV7-2	TRBJ2-3
CASSHTGGSGANVLTF	TRBV6-4	TRBJ2-6
CASKRGPGNQPQHF	TRBV19	TRBJ1-5
CASGGQGTGELFF	TRBV2	TRBJ2-2
CASSVGGQGRNIQYF	TRBV7-9	TRBJ2-4
CASSLGHRGARDTQYF	TRBV5-1	TRBJ2-3
CASSSRQGAGGNTIYF	TRBV5-4	TRBJ1-3
CASRYRQGRTEAFF	TRBV12-3/TRBV12-4	TRBJ1-1
CASSQSLTSYEQYF	TRBV4-3	TRBJ2-7
CASKTSNTEAFF	TRBV6-2/TRBV6-3	TRBJ1-1
CASSRADISSGANVLTF	TRBV14	TRBJ2-6
CASHQGSGLLRSQPQHF	TRBV12-3/TRBV12-4	TRBJ1-5
CASSMALGGNKNIQYF	TRBV28	TRBJ2-4
CASSPRQGSVTQYF	TRBV28	TRBJ2-5
CASSGTRNSPLHF	TRBV3-1	TRBJ1-6
CASRESGTGNTEAFF	TRBV6-2/TRBV6-3	TRBJ1-1
CASSLDGAGGYGYTF	TRBV11-2	TRBJ1-2
CASSSGTEYNEQFF	TRBV5-1	TRBJ2-1
CASSWDSQGWQPQHF	TRBV12-3/TRBV12-4	TRBJ1-5
CASSSTAGNYEQYF	TRBV11-2	TRBJ2-7
CASSSIGSELYF	TRBV27	TRBJ2-5
CASRIGTGQGGIILGNTIYF	TRBV12-2	TRBJ1-3
CASSLGTSGNNEQFF	TRBV27	TRBJ2-1
CASSLQGGGSPLHF	TRBV6-6	TRBJ1-6
CASSLTTPSGSNEQFF	TRBV7-3	TRBJ2-1
CASSARQGLYEKLFF	TRBV7-2	TRBJ1-4
CADGDRDAYNEQFF	TRBV7-9	TRBJ2-1
CASTYMAAYTGELFF	TRBV28	TRBJ2-2
CASSKTPGGYTEAFF	TRBV6-1	TRBJ1-1
CSARVGLGQGRREQYF	TRBV20-1	TRBJ2-7
CASSKQRGTDYNEQFF	TRBV14	TRBJ2-1
CSARDGQSATNEKLFF	TRBV20-1	TRBJ1-4
CASSLGANLPYEQYF	TRBV5-1	TRBJ2-7
CSTTGGTGELFF	TRBV20-1	TRBJ2-2
CASSLVGGGYTF	TRBV12-3/TRBV12-4	TRBJ1-2
CASLGTWQPQHF	TRBV28	TRBJ1-5
CASSQWDNTGELFF	TRBV3-1	TRBJ2-2
CASSSIPKETQYF	TRBV27	TRBJ2-5
CSARAPSGVYEQYF	TRBV20-1	TRBJ2-7
CSADRLPAGLYNEQFF	TRBV20-1	TRBJ2-1
CASSNRQEDNSPLHF	TRBV5-1	TRBJ1-6
CASSPLQGHSYNEQFF	TRBV18	TRBJ2-1
CSVEGQGPYGYTF	TRBV29-1	TRBJ1-2
CASSLGLRSYNSPLHF	TRBV7-2	TRBJ1-6
CASSPRSSLSGNTIYF	TRBV7-6	TRBJ1-3
CASSLIGGGAADTQYF	TRBV7-2	TRBJ2-3
CASSFKFRDSNTEAFF	TRBV28	TRBJ1-1
CASSLDQTYGYTF	TRBV5-1	TRBJ1-2
CASSPGAGGSYEQYF	TRBV7-2	TRBJ2-7
CASSTTRDYEQYF	TRBV5-1	TRBJ2-7
CASSFYPGSTDTQYF	TRBV27	TRBJ2-3
CASSWPGLAEETQYF	TRBV7-9	TRBJ2-5
CASSSVGDEQYF	TRBV5-1	TRBJ2-7
CASSSLLAGRYEQYF	TRBV5-4	TRBJ2-7